A selection of T cell receptor beta chains follows, all from one sample in a study of human T cells and chemical hapten exposure. One entry per CDR3 protein results from TCRdb running MiXCR on the RACE reads. This table has roughly 100,000 distinct CDR3 sequences, approximately 36% appearing once. The material was whole blood, obtained in connection with sensitization to the hapten diphenylcyclopropenone (DPC). These receptors were taken from a man aged 40-49 years with alopecia areata. Some clones in this sample may be carry-over from other donors' samples. Both conserved end residues are part of each CDR3. The D gene is left open where the match is weak. Size tells how often a clone was seen (once, few, many) or the class of an expanded clone, and some rows leave it out.

CDR3 length	J gene	V gene	D gene	clone size	CDR3 protein	CDR3 DNA
13	TRBJ2-3	TRBV19	NA	NA	CASEDRSTDTQYF	TGTGCCAGCGAAGACAGGAGCACAGATACGCAGTATTTT
13	TRBJ1-1	TRBV29-1	NA	NA	CSVVGERNTEAFF	TGCAGCGTTGTGGGGGAAAGGAACACTGAAGCTTTCTTT
13	TRBJ1-1	TRBV3-1	NA	NA	CASSQGGDTEAFF	TGTGCCAGCAGCCAAGGGGGGGACACTGAAGCTTTCTTT
15	TRBJ2-3	TRBV5-1	NA	few	CASSLGTGITDTQYF	TGCGCCAGCAGCTTGGGTACAGGGATAACAGATACGCAGTATTTT
12	TRBJ1-1	TRBV29-1	NA	few	CSVKTGNTEAFF	TGCAGCGTTAAAACTGGGAACACTGAAGCTTTCTTT
16	TRBJ2-4	TRBV29-1	NA	NA	CSVAFRRYDGKNIQYF	TGCAGCGTTGCTTTTCGGCGGTACGATGGCAAAAACATTCAGTACTTC
17	TRBJ2-3	TRBV14	NA	few	CASSQVDYWGRLDTQYF	TGTGCCAGCAGCCAAGTAGACTACTGGGGCCGCTTAGATACGCAGTATTTT
14	TRBJ1-6	TRBV28	NA	few	CASTFLSPNSPLHF	TGTGCCAGCACCTTCCTATCCCCCAATTCACCCCTCCACTTT
15	TRBJ2-7	TRBV30	NA	few	CAWSVGWGVSYEQYF	TGTGCCTGGAGTGTGGGCTGGGGGGTTTCCTACGAGCAGTACTTC
16	TRBJ2-7	TRBV9	TRBD2	few	CASSGGTSGSVSEQYF	TGTGCCAGCAGCGGGGGGACTAGCGGGAGTGTATCCGAGCAGTACTTC
17	TRBJ2-7	TRBV4-3	TRBD1	NA	CASSQSVRGQGAYEQYF	TGCGCCAGCAGCCAATCGGTCCGCGGACAGGGGGCTTACGAGCAGTACTTC
15	TRBJ1-2	TRBV9	NA	few	CASSVVSTGSDGYTF	TGTGCCAGCAGCGTAGTCTCGACAGGCTCCGATGGCTACACCTTC
17	TRBJ2-1	TRBV18	TRBD1	NA	CASSLLGQGRGYNEQFF	TGTGCCAGCTCACTACTGGGACAGGGACGGGGTTACAATGAGCAGTTCTTC
17	TRBJ2-3	TRBV7-6	NA	few	CASSLLTGTSSTDTQYF	TGTGCCAGCAGTTTATTAACCGGGACCTCTAGCACAGATACGCAGTATTTT
14	TRBJ2-3	TRBV6-2/TRBV6-3	NA	NA	CASSGAGRTDTQYF	TGTGCCAGCAGCGGGGCGGGAAGGACAGATACGCAGTATTTT
12	TRBJ2-5	TRBV30	NA	NA	CAWDRTQETQYF	TGTGCCTGGGACCGAACCCAAGAGACCCAGTACTTC
13	TRBJ1-1	TRBV5-5	TRBD1	few	CASSLVGGQVAFF	TGTGCCAGCAGCTTGGTAGGGGGCCAGGTAGCTTTCTTT
15	TRBJ1-5	TRBV20-1	NA	few	CSARVANGGNQPQHF	TGCAGTGCTAGAGTTGCTAATGGGGGCAATCAGCCCCAGCATTTT
13	TRBJ2-4	TRBV29-1	NA	NA	CSVGTLNTNIQYF	TGCAGCGTTGGAACACTAAACACGAACATTCAGTACTTC